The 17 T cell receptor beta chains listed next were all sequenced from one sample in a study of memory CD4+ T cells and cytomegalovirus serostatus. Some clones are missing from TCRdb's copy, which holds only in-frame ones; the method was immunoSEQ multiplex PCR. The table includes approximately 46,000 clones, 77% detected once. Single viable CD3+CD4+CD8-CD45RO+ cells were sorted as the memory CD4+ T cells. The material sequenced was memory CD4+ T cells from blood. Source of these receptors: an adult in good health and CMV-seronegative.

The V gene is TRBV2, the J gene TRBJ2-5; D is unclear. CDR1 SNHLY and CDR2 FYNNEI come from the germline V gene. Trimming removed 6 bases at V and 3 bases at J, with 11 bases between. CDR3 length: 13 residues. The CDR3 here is CASSPGIKETQYF. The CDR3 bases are TGTGCCAGCAGCCCCGGAATCAAAGAGACCCAGTACTTC.

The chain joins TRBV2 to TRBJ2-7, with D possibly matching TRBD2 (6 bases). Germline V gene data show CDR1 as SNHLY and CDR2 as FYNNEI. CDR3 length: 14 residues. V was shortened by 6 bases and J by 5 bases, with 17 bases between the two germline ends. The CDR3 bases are TGTGCCAGCAGGAGACTCAGGGAGGCGGACGAGCAGTACTTC. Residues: CASRRLREADEQYF.

The CDR3 sequence is CASSYSTGAREQFF. CDR3 bases: TGTGCCAGCAGTTACAGCACGGGGGCTCGAGAGCAGTTCTTC. The V and J genes are TRBV6-6 and TRBJ2-1, with D perhaps matching TRBD1 or TRBD2 (6 bases each). Germline V gives CDR1 MNHNY, CDR2 SVGAGI (reference sequence). This CDR3 comprises 14 residues. V shed 2 bases and J shed 10 bases, with 15 bases lying between them.

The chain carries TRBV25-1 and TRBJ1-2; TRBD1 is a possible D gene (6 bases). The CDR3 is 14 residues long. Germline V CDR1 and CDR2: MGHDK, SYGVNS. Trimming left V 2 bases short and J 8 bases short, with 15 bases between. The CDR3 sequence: CASSEAAGQRGYTF. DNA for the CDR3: TGTGCCAGCAGTGAAGCGGCGGGACAAAGGGGCTACACCTTC.

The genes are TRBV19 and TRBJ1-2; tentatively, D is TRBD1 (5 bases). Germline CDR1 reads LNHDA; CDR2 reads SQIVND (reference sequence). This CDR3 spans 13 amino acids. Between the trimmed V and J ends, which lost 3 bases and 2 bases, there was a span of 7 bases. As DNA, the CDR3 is TGTGCCAGTAGTATCCGACAGAACTATGGCTACACCTTC. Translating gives CASSIRQNYGYTF.

CDR3 region: CASYQTGEVETQYF. The CDR3 DNA follows: TGTGCCAGCTATCAGACAGGGGAGGTGGAGACCCAGTACTTC. The chain links TRBV6-5 to TRBJ2-5; the match to TRBD1 covers 8 bases. The length of the CDR3 is 14 residues. The V gene's germline CDR1 is MNHEY and CDR2 SVGAGI. Trimming took 8 bases from V and 5 from J; bases not matched to a gene: 10.

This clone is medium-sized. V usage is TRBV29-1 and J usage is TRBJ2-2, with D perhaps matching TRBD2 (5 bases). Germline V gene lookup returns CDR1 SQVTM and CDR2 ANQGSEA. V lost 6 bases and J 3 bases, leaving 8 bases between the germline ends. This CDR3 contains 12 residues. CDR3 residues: CSVDYHTGELFF. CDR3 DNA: TGCAGCGTAGACTATCACACCGGGGAGCTGTTTTTT.

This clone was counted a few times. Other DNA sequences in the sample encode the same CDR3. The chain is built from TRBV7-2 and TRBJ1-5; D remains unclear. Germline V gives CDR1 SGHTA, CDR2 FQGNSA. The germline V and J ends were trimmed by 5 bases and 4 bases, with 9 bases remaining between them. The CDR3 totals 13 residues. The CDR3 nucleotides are TGTGCCAGCAGCACTAGAGGGAATCAGCCCCAGCATTTT. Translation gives CASSTRGNQPQHF.

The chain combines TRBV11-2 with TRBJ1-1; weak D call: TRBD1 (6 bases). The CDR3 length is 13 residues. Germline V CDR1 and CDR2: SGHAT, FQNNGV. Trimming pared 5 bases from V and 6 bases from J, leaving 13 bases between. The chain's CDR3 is CASSQTGLAEAFF. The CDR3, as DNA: TGTGCCAGCAGCCAGACAGGTTTAGCTGAAGCTTTCTTT. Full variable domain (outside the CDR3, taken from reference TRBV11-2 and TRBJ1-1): EAGVAQSPRYKIIEKRQSVAFWCNPISGHATLYWYQQILGQGPKLLIQFQNNGVVDDSQLPKDRFSAERLKGVDSTLKIQPAKLEDSAVYLCASSQTGLAEAFFGQGTRLTVV.

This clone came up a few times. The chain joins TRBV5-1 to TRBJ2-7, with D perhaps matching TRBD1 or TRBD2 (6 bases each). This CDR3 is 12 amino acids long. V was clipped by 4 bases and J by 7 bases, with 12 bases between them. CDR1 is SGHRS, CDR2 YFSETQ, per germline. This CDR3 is CASSIEGGEQYF. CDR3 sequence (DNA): TGCGCCAGCAGCATCGAAGGGGGGGAGCAGTACTTC.

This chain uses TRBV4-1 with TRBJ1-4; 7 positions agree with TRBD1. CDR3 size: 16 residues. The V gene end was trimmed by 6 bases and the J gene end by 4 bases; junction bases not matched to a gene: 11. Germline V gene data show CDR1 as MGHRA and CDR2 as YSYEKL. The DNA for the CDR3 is TGCGCCAGCAGTCATCGGGGGGGGGACAGTAATGAAAAACTGTTTTTT. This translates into CASSHRGGDSNEKLFF.

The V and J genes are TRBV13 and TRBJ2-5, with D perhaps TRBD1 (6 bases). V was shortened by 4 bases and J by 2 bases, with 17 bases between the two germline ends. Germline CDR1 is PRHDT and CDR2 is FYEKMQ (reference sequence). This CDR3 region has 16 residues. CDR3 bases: TGTGCCAGCAGCTACCCCCCCGCGAGGGGGCAAGAGACCCAGTACTTC. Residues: CASSYPPARGQETQYF.

The CDR3 bases are TGTGCCAGCAGACAACCGCAGGGGGCCTCGAGCTCCTATAATTCACCCCTCCACTTT. This encodes CASRQPQGASSSYNSPLHF. The rearrangement links TRBV28 to TRBJ1-6; 8 bases are shared with TRBD1. Unmatched junction bases numbered 13, after V lost 6 bases and J lost 0 bases. Germline lookup yields CDR1 MDHEN and CDR2 SYDVKM. This CDR3 comprises 19 residues. Full variable domain (remainder filled in from reference TRBV28 and TRBJ1-6): DVKVTQSSRYLVKRTGEKVFLECVQDMDHENMFWYRQDPGLGLRLIYFSYDVKMKEKGDIPEGYSVSREKKERFSLILESASTNQTSMYLCASRQPQGASSSYNSPLHFGNGTRLTVT.

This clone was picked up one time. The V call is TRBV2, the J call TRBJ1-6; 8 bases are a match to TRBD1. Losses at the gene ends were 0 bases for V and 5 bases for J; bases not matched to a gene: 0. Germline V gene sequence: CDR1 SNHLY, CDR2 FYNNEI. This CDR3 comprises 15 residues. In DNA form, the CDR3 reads TGTGCCAGCAGTGAAGCACAGGGGGATAATTCACCCCTCCACTTT. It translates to CASSEAQGDNSPLHF.

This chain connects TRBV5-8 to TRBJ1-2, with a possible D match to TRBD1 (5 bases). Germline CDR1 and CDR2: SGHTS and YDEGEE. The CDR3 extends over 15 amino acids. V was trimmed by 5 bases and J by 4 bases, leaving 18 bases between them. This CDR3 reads CASRRSGRGTYGYTF. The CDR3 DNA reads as TGTGCCAGCAGGAGGTCGGGACGGGGAACCTATGGCTACACCTTC.

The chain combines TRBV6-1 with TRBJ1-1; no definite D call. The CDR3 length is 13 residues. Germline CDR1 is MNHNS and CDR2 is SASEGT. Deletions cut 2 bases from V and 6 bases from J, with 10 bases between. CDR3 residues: CASSEIGVSEAFF. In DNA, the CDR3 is TGTGCCAGCAGTGAAATTGGGGTCTCTGAAGCTTTCTTT.

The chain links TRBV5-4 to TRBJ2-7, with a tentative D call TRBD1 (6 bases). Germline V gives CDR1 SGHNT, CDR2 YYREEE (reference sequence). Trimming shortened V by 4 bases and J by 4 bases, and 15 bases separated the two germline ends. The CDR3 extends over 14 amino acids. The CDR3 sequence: CASSDGTTNYEQYF. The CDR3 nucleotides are TGTGCCAGCAGCGACGGGACAACGAATTACGAGCAGTACTTC.